The 26 T cell receptor beta chains listed next were all sequenced from one sample in a study of blood T cells in healthy people across ages. Combining a sample-barcoded 5' primer with a J-beta primer mix, a second PCR ran for about 7 to 12 cycles. TCRdb re-called the 5' RACE reads with MiXCR, one entry per CDR3 protein. The data contain over 600,000 distinct CDR3 sequences, less than 45% of them seen just once; the ten biggest clones take up 25% to 30%. Sequencing was performed on blood. These receptor sequences come from a man older than 75 in good health.

This clonotype showed up many times. The J gene is TRBJ2-3, the V gene TRBV20-1; tentative D call: TRBD2 (6 bases). V gave up 6 bases and J gave up 6 bases, with 16 bases separating them. Germline CDR1 reads DFQATT; CDR2 reads SNEGSKA (reference sequence). The CDR3 covers 13 residues. CDR3 coding DNA: TGCAGTGCCTCCCCGTCCCGGGGGGATACGCAGTATTTT. Translated, it gives CSASPSRGDTQYF.

This clonotype was observed a handful of times. The V gene is TRBV7-2, the J gene TRBJ2-5, with 10 bases matching TRBD1. Germline lookup yields CDR1 SGHTA and CDR2 FQGNSA. J gave up 4 bases and V 5 bases, and 7 bases lay outside the gene matches. The CDR3 is 15 amino acids. CDR3 nucleotide sequence: TGTGCCAGCAGCCCCGGACAGGGGGTGAGAGAGACCCAGTACTTC. It yields the protein CASSPGQGVRETQYF. The complete variable domain, with remaining parts taken from reference TRBV7-2 and TRBJ2-5, reads GAGVSQSPSNKVTEKGKDVELRCDPISGHTALYWYRQSLGQGLEFLIYFQGNSAPDKSGLPSDRFSAERTGGSVSTLTIQRTQQEDSAVYLCASSPGQGVRETQYFGPGTRLLVL.

In this sample, this clonotype turned up many times. This chain uses TRBV7-9 with TRBJ2-3; D possibly corresponds to TRBD2 (5 bases). The CDR3 is 15 residues long. Germline loops: CDR1 SEHNR, CDR2 FQNEAQ (reference sequence). Trimming took 5 bases from V and 0 from J, leaving 12 bases between them. CDR3 amino acids: CASSAGRTSTDTQYF. The CDR3, as DNA: TGTGCCAGCAGCGCCGGGCGGACTAGCACAGATACGCAGTATTTT. The full variable domain, its missing parts supplied by reference TRBV7-9 and TRBJ2-3, is DTGVSQNPRHKITKRGQNVTFRCDPISEHNRLYWYRQTLGQGPEFLTYFQNEAQLEKSRLLSDRFSAERPKGSFSTLEIQRTEQGDSAMYLCASSAGRTSTDTQYFGPGTRLTVL.

V is TRBV20-1 and J is TRBJ1-1; D is uncertain. This CDR3 comprises 11 residues. Germline lookup yields CDR1 DFQATT and CDR2 SNEGSKA (reference sequence). Here the CDR3 reads CSSTAQTQAFF. The CDR3 nucleotides read TGCAGCTCGACGGCACAGACTCAAGCTTTCTTT.

This sequence joins TRBV27 and TRBJ1-1, with TRBD1 as a possible D gene (5 bases). In germline, CDR1 is MNHEY, CDR2 SMNVEV (reference sequence). The CDR3 is 13 amino acids. V shed 9 bases and J shed 3 bases, with 14 bases lying between them. This chain's CDR3 is CASRGLRDTEAFF. The CDR3 DNA sequence: TGTGCCAGTCGGGGCTTGAGGGACACTGAAGCTTTCTTT.

The V and J genes are TRBV5-1 and TRBJ2-3; D might be TRBD1 (7 bases). This CDR3 has 19 amino acids. Per the germline V gene, CDR1 is SGHRS and CDR2 is YFSETQ. V lost 4 bases, J lost 1 base, and 25 bases lay in between. The CDR3 sequence is CASSGRTQGARGGTDTQYF. CDR3 sequence (DNA): TGCGCCAGCAGCGGCAGGACTCAAGGTGCCAGGGGGGGCACAGATACGCAGTATTTT.

This clonotype was recorded a few times. V and J are TRBV9 and TRBJ1-1; D unclear. Germline assignment: CDR1 SGDLS and CDR2 YYNGEE. The V end lost 0 bases, the J end lost 1 base, and 10 bases lay between the germline ends. This CDR3 comprises 15 residues. DNA of the CDR3: TGTGCCAGCAGCGTAGAGGGCAACCGGAACACTGAAGCTTTCTTT. It codes for CASSVEGNRNTEAFF. The entire variable domain, with the rest obtained from reference TRBV9 and TRBJ1-1, is as follows: DSGVTQTPKHLITATGQRVTLRCSPRSGDLSVYWYQQSLDQGLQFLIQYYNGEERAKGNILERFSAQQFPDLHSELNLSSLELGDSALYFCASSVEGNRNTEAFFGQGTRLTVV.

This chain uses TRBV7-9 with TRBJ2-5; 7 nucleotides align to TRBD2. This CDR3 comprises 15 residues. Germline-derived CDR1 and CDR2 are SEHNR and FQNEAQ (reference sequence). The V and J ends lost 1 base and 3 bases, in that order; junction bases with no gene match: 5. For the CDR3, the DNA is TGTGCCAGCAGCTTAGGTCGGGGGGACGAAGAGACCCAGTACTTC. Protein product: CASSLGRGDEETQYF. The variable domain in full, with the rest retrieved from reference TRBV7-9 and TRBJ2-5, is DTGVSQNPRHKITKRGQNVTFRCDPISEHNRLYWYRQTLGQGPEFLTYFQNEAQLEKSRLLSDRFSAERPKGSFSTLEIQRTEQGDSAMYLCASSLGRGDEETQYFGPGTRLLVL.

The chain employs TRBV4-1 and TRBJ2-1, with 7 bases matching TRBD1. CDR1 and CDR2 from the germline V gene are MGHRA and YSYEKL. Trimming took 3 bases from V and 0 from J; bases not matched to a gene: 2. The CDR3 is made up of 15 amino acids. The CDR3 reads CASSQGDSSYNEQFF. The CDR3 nucleotides read TGCGCCAGCAGCCAGGGGGACAGCTCCTACAATGAGCAGTTCTTC.

V gene TRBV3-1 combines with J gene TRBJ1-5; perhaps TRBD1 as D (5 bases). This CDR3 has 14 residues. Trimming took 1 base from V and 4 from J, leaving 8 bases between them. Germline CDR1 and CDR2: LGHDT and YNNKEL (reference sequence). The CDR3 region has the DNA TGTGCCAGCAGCCAAGGGGGGGTAAATCAGCCCCAGCATTTT. Its translation: CASSQGGVNQPQHF.

V usage is TRBV6-1 and J usage is TRBJ1-6; 7 bases are shared with TRBD1. From germline, CDR1 is MNHNS and CDR2 SASEGT. V lost 6 bases to trimming and J lost 8 bases; unmatched junction nucleotides: 7. The CDR3 length is 14 residues. DNA of the CDR3: TGTGCCAGCAGGGAGACAGGGCAGTATTCACCCCTCCACTTT. Residues: CASRETGQYSPLHF.

This clonotype was seen just once. The chain carries TRBV10-3 and TRBJ1-6; the D is unclear. V was pared by 6 bases and J by 9 bases, with 18 bases between. CDR1 ENHRY and CDR2 SYGVKD come from the germline V gene. This CDR3 has 15 residues. This CDR3 reads CAISDGMEGGSPLHF. The CDR3 nucleotides are TGTGCCATCAGCGACGGGATGGAGGGAGGTTCACCCCTCCACTTT.

The chain has TRBV6-2 or TRBV6-3 and TRBJ2-5, with 12 bases matching TRBD2. Trimming at V came to 5 bases and at J to 3 bases, leaving 10 bases not matched to a gene. Germline V gene data show CDR1 as MNHEY and CDR2 as SVGEGT. The CDR3 is made up of 17 amino acids. The CDR3 is CASSSSLTSGREETQYF. In DNA form, the CDR3 reads TGTGCCAGCAGTAGTTCCCTGACTAGCGGGAGAGAAGAGACCCAGTACTTC.

The chain has TRBV27 and TRBJ2-4; 8 nucleotides line up with TRBD1. With the DNA end fitting TRBJ2-7 better, the J assignment may be wrong. Germline assignment: CDR1 MNHEY and CDR2 SMNVEV (reference sequence). CDR3 length: 13 amino acids. The CDR3 loop is CASSATGGYEQYF. In nucleotides, the CDR3 is TGTGCCAGCAGTGCTACAGGGGGCTACGAGCAGTACTTC.

The chain joins TRBV3-1 to TRBJ2-1; D remains unclear. Trimming took off 0 bases at V and 7 bases at J, with 13 bases between the two ends. The CDR3 consists of 15 residues. The germline V gene has CDR1 LGHDT and CDR2 YNNKEL (reference sequence). The CDR3 here is CASSQDDQTWNEQFF. In nucleotides, the CDR3 is TGTGCCAGCAGCCAAGACGACCAGACTTGGAATGAGCAGTTCTTC.

This chain connects TRBV11-2 to TRBJ2-1, with D perhaps TRBD2 (5 bases). The germline CDR1 and CDR2 sequences are SGHAT and FQNNGV. The CDR3 covers 14 residues. Trimming left V 6 bases short and J 9 bases short, with 18 bases between. DNA for the CDR3: TGTGCCAGCAGTATAGATATGCCTAGCATTGAGCAGTTCTTC. Encoded protein: CASSIDMPSIEQFF. The whole variable domain, remainder taken from reference TRBV11-2 and TRBJ2-1, is EAGVAQSPRYKIIEKRQSVAFWCNPISGHATLYWYQQILGQGPKLLIQFQNNGVVDDSQLPKDRFSAERLKGVDSTLKIQPAKLEDSAVYLCASSIDMPSIEQFFGPGTRLTVL.

The sample holds a few counts of this clonotype. This chain connects TRBV20-1 to TRBJ2-3, with no clear D. The V gene lost 6 bases and the J gene lost 0 bases, with 13 bases spanning the gap. Germline CDR1 is DFQATT and CDR2 is SNEGSKA (reference sequence). This CDR3 comprises 14 residues. In nucleotides, the CDR3 is TGCAGTGCCTACCAGCAGATAAGCACAGATACGCAGTATTTT. Translation gives CSAYQQISTDTQYF.

V gene TRBV20-1 combines with J gene TRBJ2-7; 8 bases are a match to TRBD2. The J segment lost 5 bases and the V segment lost 5 bases, leaving 17 bases of the junction unmatched. The CDR3 extends over 16 amino acids. Germline assignment: CDR1 DFQATT and CDR2 SNEGSKA (reference sequence). The CDR3 spells CSASHLTGTRANEQYF. The CDR3 DNA follows: TGCAGTGCTTCCCACCTTACCGGGACTAGAGCAAACGAGCAGTACTTC.

The CDR3 nucleotides read TGTGCCAGCAGTTCCCAGGGACAGGGATGGGAGACCCAGTACTTC. Protein: CASSSQGQGWETQYF. The V and J genes are TRBV7-2 and TRBJ2-5, with TRBD1 matching 9 bases. After removal of 6 bases from V and 5 bases from J, the junction contained 10 bases not matched to a gene. Germline V gene data show CDR1 as SGHTA and CDR2 as FQGNSA. The CDR3 is made up of 15 amino acids.

This clonotype was picked up one time. The chain combines TRBV3-1 with TRBJ2-1; D is uncertain. The ends were cut back, 4 bases at V and 6 bases at J, with 16 bases in the middle. Per germline, CDR1 LGHDT and CDR2 YNNKEL (reference sequence). The CDR3 has 15 residues. The CDR3 DNA reads TGTGCCAGCAGCCCCACGGGCCTAGTGGGCAATGAGCAGTTCTTC. The encoded protein is CASSPTGLVGNEQFF.

This clonotype has just a few counts. A read error is possible here, since a much larger clone lies one base away. J is TRBJ2-1 and V is TRBV28, with 11 bases matching TRBD2. Judging by the DNA end, TRBJ2-7 fits better; the J call may be wrong. In germline, CDR1 is MDHEN, CDR2 SYDVKM. This CDR3 spans 14 amino acids. CDR3 sequence reads: CASSSSGRRNEQYF. For the CDR3, the DNA is TGTGCCAGCAGTTCTAGCGGGAGGCGCAATGAGCAGTACTTC.

This clonotype showed up just a few times. V gene TRBV4-3 combines with J gene TRBJ2-5, with D possibly being TRBD1 (6 bases). Trimming removed 2 bases at V and 5 bases at J, with 9 bases between. CDR3 length: 13 amino acids. Germline V gene lookup returns CDR1 LGHNA and CDR2 YSLEER. CDR3 protein: CASSQYRAETQYF. The CDR3 nucleotides are TGCGCCAGCAGCCAATACAGGGCGGAGACCCAGTACTTC.

This clonotype appeared once. This chain joins TRBV21-1 and TRBJ1-4; the table calls TRBD1, which could not be checked here. TRBV21-1 is reported as a pseudogene. The CDR3 loop spans 14 amino acids. The CDR3 loop reads CASSKVGGLEKLFF. The CDR3 DNA is TGTGCCAGCAGCAAGGTTGGGGGTCTTGAAAAACTGTTTTTT.

The rearrangement joins TRBV4-2 to TRBJ2-3, with 7 bases aligning to TRBD2. In germline, CDR1 is LGHNA, CDR2 YNFKEQ. This CDR3 comprises 17 residues. After removal of 5 bases from V and 0 bases from J, the junction contained 11 bases not matched to a gene. CDR3 coding DNA: TGTGCCAGCAGCAGACCCGGGACTAAGGTTAGCACAGATACGCAGTATTTT. Residues: CASSRPGTKVSTDTQYF.

The V call is TRBV29-1, the J call TRBJ2-7; D tentatively reads TRBD1 or TRBD2 (5 bases each). Looked up from germline, CDR1 is SQVTM and CDR2 is ANQGSEA. The CDR3 is 13 amino acids. V lost 6 bases, J lost 7 bases, and 19 bases lay in between. The CDR3 reads CSVEGRVGREQYF. The DNA of the CDR3 is TGCAGCGTAGAGGGCAGGGTAGGGAGAGAGCAGTACTTC.

This clonotype occurred a few times. This rearrangement joins TRBV29-1 to TRBJ2-5; D remains unclear. Germline V lookup: CDR1 SQVTM, CDR2 ANQGSEA. V was trimmed by 6 bases and J by 3 bases, leaving 11 bases between them. This CDR3 comprises 12 residues. This chain's CDR3 is CSVTGNEETQYF. The CDR3 DNA reads TGCAGCGTAACTGGGAACGAAGAGACCCAGTACTTC.